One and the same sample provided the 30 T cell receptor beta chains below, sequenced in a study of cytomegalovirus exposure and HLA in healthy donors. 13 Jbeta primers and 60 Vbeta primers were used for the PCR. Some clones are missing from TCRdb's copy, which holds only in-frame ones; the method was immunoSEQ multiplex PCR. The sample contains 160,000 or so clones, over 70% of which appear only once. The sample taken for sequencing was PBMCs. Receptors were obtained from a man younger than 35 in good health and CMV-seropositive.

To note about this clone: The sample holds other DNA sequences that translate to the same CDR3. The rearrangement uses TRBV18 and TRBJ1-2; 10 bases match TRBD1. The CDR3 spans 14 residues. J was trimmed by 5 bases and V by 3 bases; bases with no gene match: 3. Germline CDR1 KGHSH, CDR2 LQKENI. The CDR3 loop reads CASSPGTGDYGYTF. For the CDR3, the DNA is TGTGCCAGCTCACCCGGGACAGGGGATTATGGCTACACCTTC.

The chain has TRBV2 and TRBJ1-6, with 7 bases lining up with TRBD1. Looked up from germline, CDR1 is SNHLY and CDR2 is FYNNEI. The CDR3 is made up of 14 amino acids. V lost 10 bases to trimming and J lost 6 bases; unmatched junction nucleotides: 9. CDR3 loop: CATLPGTANSPLHF. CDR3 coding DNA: TGTGCCACCTTACCCGGGACAGCTAATTCACCCCTCCACTTT.

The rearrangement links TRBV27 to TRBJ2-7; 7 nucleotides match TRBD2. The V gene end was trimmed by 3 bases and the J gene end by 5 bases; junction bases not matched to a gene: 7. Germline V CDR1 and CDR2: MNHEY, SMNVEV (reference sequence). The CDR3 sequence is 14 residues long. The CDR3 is CASSFLRESNEQYF. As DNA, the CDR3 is TGTGCCAGCAGTTTTTTGCGGGAGAGCAACGAGCAGTACTTC.

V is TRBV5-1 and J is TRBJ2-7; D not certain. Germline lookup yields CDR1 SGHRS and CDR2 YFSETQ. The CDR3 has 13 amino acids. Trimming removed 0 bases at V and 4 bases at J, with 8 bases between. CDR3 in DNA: TGCGCCAGCAGCTTGGCTCCGGAGTACGAGCAGTACTTC. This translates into CASSLAPEYEQYF.

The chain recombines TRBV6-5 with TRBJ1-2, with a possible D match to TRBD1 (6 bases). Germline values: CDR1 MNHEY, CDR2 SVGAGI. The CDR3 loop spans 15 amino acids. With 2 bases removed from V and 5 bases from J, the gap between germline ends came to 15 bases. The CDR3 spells CASSYTRTAAYGYTF. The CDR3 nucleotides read TGTGCCAGCAGTTACACCCGGACAGCGGCTTATGGCTACACCTTC.

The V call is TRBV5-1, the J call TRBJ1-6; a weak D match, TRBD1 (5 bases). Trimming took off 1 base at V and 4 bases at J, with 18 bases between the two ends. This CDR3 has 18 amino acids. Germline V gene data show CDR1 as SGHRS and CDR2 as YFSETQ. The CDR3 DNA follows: TGCGCCAGCAGCTTGTTAGGGGTCAACTTCGATTATAATTCACCCCTCCACTTT. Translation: CASSLLGVNFDYNSPLHF. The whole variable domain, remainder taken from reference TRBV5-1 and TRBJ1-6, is KAGVTQTPRYLIKTRGQQVTLSCSPISGHRSVSWYQQTPGQGLQFLFEYFSETQRNKGNFPGRFSGRQFSNSRSEMNVSTLELGDSALYLCASSLLGVNFDYNSPLHFGNGTRLTVT.

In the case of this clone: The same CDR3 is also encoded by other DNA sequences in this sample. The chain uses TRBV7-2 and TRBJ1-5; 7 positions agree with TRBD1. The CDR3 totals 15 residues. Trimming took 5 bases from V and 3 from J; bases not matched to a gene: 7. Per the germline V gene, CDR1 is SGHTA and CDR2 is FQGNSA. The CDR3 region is CASSANRGINQPQHF. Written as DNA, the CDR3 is TGTGCCAGCAGCGCGAACAGGGGAATCAATCAGCCCCAGCATTTT.

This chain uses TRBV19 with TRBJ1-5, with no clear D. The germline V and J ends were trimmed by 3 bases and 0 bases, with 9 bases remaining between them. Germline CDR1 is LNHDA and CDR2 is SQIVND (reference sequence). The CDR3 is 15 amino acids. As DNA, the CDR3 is TGTGCCAGTAGTATCCGGTCGGGTAGCAATCAGCCCCAGCATTTT. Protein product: CASSIRSGSNQPQHF.

The CDR3 sequence is CASSVTGYRELFF. In DNA, the CDR3 is TGTGCCAGCTCCGTTACGGGGTACAGGGAGCTGTTTTTT. The rearrangement links TRBV19 to TRBJ2-2; possibly TRBD2 for D (5 bases). The CDR3 totals 13 residues. Germline V gene sequence: CDR1 LNHDA, CDR2 SQIVND (reference sequence). V was cut by 9 bases and J by 9 bases, with 17 bases left in between.

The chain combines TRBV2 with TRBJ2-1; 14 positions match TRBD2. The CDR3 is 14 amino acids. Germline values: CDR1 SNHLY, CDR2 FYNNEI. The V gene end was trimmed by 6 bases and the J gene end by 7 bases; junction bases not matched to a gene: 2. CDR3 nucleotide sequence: TGTGCCAGCAGGCGACTAGCGGGAGGGAATGAGCAGTTCTTC. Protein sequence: CASRRLAGGNEQFF.

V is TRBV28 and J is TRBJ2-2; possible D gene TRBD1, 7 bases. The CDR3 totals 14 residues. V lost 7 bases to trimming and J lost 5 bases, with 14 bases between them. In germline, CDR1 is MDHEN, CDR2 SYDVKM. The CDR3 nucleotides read TGTGCCAGCAAATACCAGGGGGGAACCGGGGAGCTGTTTTTT. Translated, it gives CASKYQGGTGELFF.

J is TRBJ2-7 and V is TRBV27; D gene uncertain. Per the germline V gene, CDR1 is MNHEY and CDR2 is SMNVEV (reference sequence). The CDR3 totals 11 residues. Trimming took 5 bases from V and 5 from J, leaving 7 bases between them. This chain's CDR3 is CASSHFDEQYF. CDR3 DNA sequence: TGTGCCAGCAGTCACTTCGACGAGCAGTACTTC.

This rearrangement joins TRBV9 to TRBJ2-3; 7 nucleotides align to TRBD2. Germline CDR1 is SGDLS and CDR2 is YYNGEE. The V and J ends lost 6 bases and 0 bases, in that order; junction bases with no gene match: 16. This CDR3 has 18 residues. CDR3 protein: CASTLSGLSQISTDTQYF. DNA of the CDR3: TGTGCCAGCACCCTTTCGGGACTATCCCAAATTAGCACAGATACGCAGTATTTT.

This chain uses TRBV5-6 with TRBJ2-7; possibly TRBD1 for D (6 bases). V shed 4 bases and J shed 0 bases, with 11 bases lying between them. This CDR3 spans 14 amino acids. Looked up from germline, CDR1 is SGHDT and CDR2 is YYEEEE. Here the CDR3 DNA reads TGTGCCAGCAGCCTCGGACAGCACTCCTACGAGCAGTACTTC. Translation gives CASSLGQHSYEQYF.

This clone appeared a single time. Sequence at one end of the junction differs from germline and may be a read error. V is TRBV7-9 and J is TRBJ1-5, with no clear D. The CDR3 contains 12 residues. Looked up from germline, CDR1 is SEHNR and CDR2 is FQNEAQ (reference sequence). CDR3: CSSSLLGGAQHF. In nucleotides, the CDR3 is TGTTCCAGCAGCTTACTCGGCGGGGCCCAGCATTTT.

The DNA of the CDR3 is TGTGCCAGCAGGCGGACAGGGGTAAATGAGCAGTTCTTC. Protein product: CASRRTGVNEQFF. V usage is TRBV7-2 and J usage is TRBJ2-1, with TRBD1 matching over 9 bases. CDR3 length: 13 residues. Germline assignment: CDR1 SGHTA and CDR2 FQGNSA. J gave up 7 bases and V 6 bases, and 4 bases lay outside the gene matches.

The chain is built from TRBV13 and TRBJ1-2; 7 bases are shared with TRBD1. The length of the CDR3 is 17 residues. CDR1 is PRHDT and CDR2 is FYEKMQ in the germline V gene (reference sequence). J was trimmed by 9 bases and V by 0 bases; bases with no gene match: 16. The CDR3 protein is CASSLGRGGDRTDSYTF. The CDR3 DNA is TGTGCCAGCAGCTTAGGGCGCGGAGGGGACAGAACGGATAGCTACACCTTC.

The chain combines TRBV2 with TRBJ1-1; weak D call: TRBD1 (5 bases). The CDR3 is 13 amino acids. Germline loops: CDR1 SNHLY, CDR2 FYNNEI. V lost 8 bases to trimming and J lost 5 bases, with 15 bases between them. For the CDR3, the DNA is TGTGCCAGCGTACCGGGCCCAGGGACTGAAGCTTTCTTT. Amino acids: CASVPGPGTEAFF.

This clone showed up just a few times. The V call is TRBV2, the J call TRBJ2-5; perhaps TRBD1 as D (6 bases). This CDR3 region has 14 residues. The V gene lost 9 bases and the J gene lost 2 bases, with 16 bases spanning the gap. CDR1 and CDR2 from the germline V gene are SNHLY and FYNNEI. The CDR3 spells CASILDSLQETQYF. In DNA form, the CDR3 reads TGTGCCAGTATTCTGGACAGCCTACAAGAGACCCAGTACTTC.

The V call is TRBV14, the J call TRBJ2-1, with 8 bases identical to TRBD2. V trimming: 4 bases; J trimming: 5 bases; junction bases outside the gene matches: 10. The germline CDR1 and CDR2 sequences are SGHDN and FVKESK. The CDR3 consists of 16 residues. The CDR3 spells CASSPSGGRYNNEQFF. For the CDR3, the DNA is TGTGCCAGCAGCCCATCTGGCGGGAGGTACAACAATGAGCAGTTCTTC.

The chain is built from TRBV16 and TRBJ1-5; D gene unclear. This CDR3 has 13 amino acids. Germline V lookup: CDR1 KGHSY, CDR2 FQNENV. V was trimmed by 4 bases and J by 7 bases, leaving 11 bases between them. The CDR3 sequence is CASSLTDNQPQHF. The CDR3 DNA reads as TGTGCCAGCAGCCTAACAGATAACCAGCCCCAGCATTTT. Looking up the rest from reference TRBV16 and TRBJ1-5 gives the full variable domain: GEEVAQTPKHLVRGEGQKAKLYCAPIKGHSYVFWYQQVLKNEFKFLISFQNENVFDETGMPKERFSAKCLPNSPCSLEIQATKLEDSAVYFCASSLTDNQPQHFGDGTRLSIL.

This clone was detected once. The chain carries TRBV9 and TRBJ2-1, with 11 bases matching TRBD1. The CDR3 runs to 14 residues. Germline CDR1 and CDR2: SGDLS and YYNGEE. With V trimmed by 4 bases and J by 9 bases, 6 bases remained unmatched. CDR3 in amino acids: CASSTQGQGAEQFF. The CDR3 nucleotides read TGTGCCAGCAGCACCCAAGGACAGGGGGCTGAGCAGTTCTTC. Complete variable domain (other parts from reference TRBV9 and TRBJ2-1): DSGVTQTPKHLITATGQRVTLRCSPRSGDLSVYWYQQSLDQGLQFLIQYYNGEERAKGNILERFSAQQFPDLHSELNLSSLELGDSALYFCASSTQGQGAEQFFGPGTRLTVL.

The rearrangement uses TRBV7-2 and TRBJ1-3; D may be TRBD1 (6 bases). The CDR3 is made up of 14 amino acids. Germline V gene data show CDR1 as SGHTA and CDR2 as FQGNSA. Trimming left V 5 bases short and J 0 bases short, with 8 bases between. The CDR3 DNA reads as TGTGCCAGCAGCACGGACAGCTCTGGAAACACCATATATTTT. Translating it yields CASSTDSSGNTIYF.

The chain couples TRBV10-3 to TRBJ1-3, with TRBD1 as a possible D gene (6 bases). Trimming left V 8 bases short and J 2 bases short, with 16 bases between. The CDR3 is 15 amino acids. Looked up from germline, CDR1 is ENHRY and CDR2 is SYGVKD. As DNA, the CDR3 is TGTGCCATCCGATGGGACACCTCCCCTGGAAACACCATATATTTT. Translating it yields CAIRWDTSPGNTIYF.

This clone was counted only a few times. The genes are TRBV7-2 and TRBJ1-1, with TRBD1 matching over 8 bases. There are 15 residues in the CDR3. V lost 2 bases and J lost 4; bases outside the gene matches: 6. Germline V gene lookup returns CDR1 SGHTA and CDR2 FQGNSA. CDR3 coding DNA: TGTGCCAGCAGCTTAATAGGACAGGGAGGCACTGAAGCTTTCTTT. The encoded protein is CASSLIGQGGTEAFF.

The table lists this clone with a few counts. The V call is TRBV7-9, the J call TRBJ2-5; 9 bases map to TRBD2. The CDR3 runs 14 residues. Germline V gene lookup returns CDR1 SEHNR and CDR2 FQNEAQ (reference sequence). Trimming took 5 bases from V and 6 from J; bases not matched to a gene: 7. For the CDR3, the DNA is TGTGCCAGCAGCCAGGGGACTAGCATGCAGACCCAGTACTTC. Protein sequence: CASSQGTSMQTQYF.

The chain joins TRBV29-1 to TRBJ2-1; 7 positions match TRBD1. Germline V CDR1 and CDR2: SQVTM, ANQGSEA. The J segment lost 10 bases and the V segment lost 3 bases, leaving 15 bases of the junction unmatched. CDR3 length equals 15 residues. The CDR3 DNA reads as TGCAGCGTTGAGCCGGGACAGACTACCCCCCACGAGCAGTTCTTC. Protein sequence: CSVEPGQTTPHEQFF.

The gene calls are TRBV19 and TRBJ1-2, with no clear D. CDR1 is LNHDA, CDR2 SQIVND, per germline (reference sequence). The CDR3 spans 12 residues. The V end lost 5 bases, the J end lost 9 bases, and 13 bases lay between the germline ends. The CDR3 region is CASSSGYESYTF. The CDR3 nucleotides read TGTGCCAGTAGTTCGGGATATGAAAGCTACACCTTC.

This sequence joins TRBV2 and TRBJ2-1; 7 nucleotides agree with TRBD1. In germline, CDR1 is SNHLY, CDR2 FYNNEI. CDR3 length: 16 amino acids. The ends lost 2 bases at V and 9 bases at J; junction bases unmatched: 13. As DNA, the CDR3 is TGTGCCAGCAGTGAATGGGCCAGGGGGTCGAGTAGTGAGCAGTTCTTC. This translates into CASSEWARGSSSEQFF.

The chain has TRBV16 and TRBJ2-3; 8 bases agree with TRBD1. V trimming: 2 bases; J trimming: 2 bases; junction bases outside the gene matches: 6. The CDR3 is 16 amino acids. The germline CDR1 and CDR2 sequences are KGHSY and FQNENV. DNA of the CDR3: TGTGCCAGCAGCCAAAATACAGGGGGAGACACAGATACGCAGTATTTT. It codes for CASSQNTGGDTDTQYF.